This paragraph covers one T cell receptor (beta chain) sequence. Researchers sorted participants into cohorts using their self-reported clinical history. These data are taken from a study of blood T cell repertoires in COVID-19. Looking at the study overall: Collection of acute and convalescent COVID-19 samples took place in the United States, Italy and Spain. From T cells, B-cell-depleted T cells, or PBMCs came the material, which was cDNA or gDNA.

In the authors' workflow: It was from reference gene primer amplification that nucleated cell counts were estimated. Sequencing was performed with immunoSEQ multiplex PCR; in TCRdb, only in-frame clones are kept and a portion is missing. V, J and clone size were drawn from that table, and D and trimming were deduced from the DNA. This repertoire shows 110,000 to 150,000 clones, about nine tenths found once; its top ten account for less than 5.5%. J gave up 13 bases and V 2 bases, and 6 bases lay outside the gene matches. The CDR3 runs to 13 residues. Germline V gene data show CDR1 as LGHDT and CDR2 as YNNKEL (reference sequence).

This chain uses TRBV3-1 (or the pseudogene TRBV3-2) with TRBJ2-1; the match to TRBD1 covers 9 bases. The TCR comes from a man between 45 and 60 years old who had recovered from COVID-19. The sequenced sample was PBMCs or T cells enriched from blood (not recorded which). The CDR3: CASSQTYRGPQFF. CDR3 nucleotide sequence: TGTGCCAGCAGCCAAACGTACAGGGGGCCCCAGTTCTTC.